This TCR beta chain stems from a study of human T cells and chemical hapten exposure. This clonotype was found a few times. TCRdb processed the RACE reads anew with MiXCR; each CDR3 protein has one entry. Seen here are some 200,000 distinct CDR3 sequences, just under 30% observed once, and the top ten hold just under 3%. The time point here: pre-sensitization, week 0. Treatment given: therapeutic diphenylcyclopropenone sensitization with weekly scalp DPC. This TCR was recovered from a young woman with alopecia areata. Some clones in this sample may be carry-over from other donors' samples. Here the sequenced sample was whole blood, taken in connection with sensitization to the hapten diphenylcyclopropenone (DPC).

CDR3 residues: CASSWGGLAEQFF. The CDR3 bases are TGTGCCAGCAGTTGGGGGGGGTTGGCTGAGCAGTTCTTC. The V gene is TRBV28, the J gene TRBJ2-1, with TRBD2 matching over 7 bases. V lost 4 bases, J lost 9 bases, and 6 bases stayed unmatched. Germline loops: CDR1 MDHEN, CDR2 SYDVKM. The CDR3 spans 13 residues. The complete variable domain, with remaining parts taken from reference TRBV28 and TRBJ2-1, reads DVKVTQSSRYLVKRTGEKVFLECVQDMDHENMFWYRQDPGLGLRLIYFSYDVKMKEKGDIPEGYSVSREKKERFSLILESASTNQTSMYLCASSWGGLAEQFFGPGTRLTVL.